The 31 T cell receptor beta chains below come from one sample, sequenced in a study of blood T cells in healthy people across ages. Alongside a J-beta primer mix, a sample-barcoded 5' primer served in a second PCR lasting roughly 6 to 11 cycles. TCRdb processed the 5' RACE reads anew with MiXCR; each CDR3 protein has one entry. The top ten hold under 20% of the sample, which has hundreds of thousands of distinct CDR3 sequences, approximately 48% seen once. The sequenced sample consisted of blood. These receptors were collected from a man aged 55 to 70 in good health.

The rearrangement links TRBV20-1 to TRBJ2-7; 7 nucleotides match TRBD1. J was trimmed by 4 bases and V by 5 bases; bases with no gene match: 11. CDR1 is DFQATT and CDR2 is SNEGSKA in the germline V gene (reference sequence). This CDR3 spans 14 amino acids. Here the CDR3 reads CSAPTGTGGYEQYF. For the CDR3, the DNA is TGCAGTGCTCCGACAGGGACCGGTGGTTACGAGCAGTACTTC.

This chain connects TRBV20-1 to TRBJ2-5, with D perhaps matching TRBD1 or TRBD2 (5 bases each). The CDR3 has 15 amino acids. Trimming left V 0 bases short and J 9 bases short, with 20 bases between. The germline V gene encodes CDR1 DFQATT and CDR2 SNEGSKA (reference sequence). The CDR3, as DNA: TGCAGTGCTAGAGATCGGGGCGTGGGCTTTCGGGCCCAGTACTTC. Protein product: CSARDRGVGFRAQYF.

This clonotype was counted only a few times. This sequence joins TRBV11-3 and TRBJ2-5; tentatively, D is TRBD2 (6 bases). Trimming took off 1 base at V and 5 bases at J, with 14 bases between the two ends. The length of the CDR3 is 15 residues. The germline CDR1 and CDR2 sequences are SGHNT and YENEEA. CDR3: CASSLVAGIGETQYF. The CDR3 DNA follows: TGTGCCAGCAGCTTAGTGGCGGGAATTGGGGAGACCCAGTACTTC.

This clonotype was seen a few times. One end of the junction fails to match germline, which may point to a read error. This chain joins TRBV7-9 and TRBJ1-1, with D unresolved. Germline CDR1 and CDR2: SEHNR and FQNEAQ (reference sequence). There are 12 residues in the CDR3. CDR3 nucleotides: TGTGCCAGCAGCATAGCTAACTTTGAAGCTTTCTTT. It specifies CASSIANFEAFF.

Only one count was recorded for this clonotype. Its ends do not fully match the called genes, so a read error is possible. CDR3 DNA sequence: TGCAGGGCTAGAGGCTACGACTATGGCTACACCTTC. This encodes CRARGYDYGYTF. The chain recombines TRBV20-1 with TRBJ1-2; D gene ambiguous. The V gene's germline CDR1 is DFQATT and CDR2 SNEGSKA (reference sequence). The CDR3 extends over 12 amino acids.

This chain joins TRBV6-1 and TRBJ2-5; D possibly uses TRBD1 or TRBD2 (6 bases each). Germline CDR1 MNHNS, CDR2 SASEGT. Trimming left V 1 base short and J 1 base short, with 16 bases between. This CDR3 region has 17 residues. The DNA for the CDR3 is TGTGCCAGCAGTGAAGAGTGGGGGGCGACGATCCAAGAGACCCAGTACTTC. Its translation is CASSEEWGATIQETQYF.

This clonotype was detected many times. The V call is TRBV15, the J call TRBJ2-1; 7 nucleotides line up with TRBD1. Per germline, CDR1 LNHNV and CDR2 YYDKDF (reference sequence). The CDR3 extends over 15 amino acids. The V segment lost 0 bases and the J segment 8 bases; nucleotides outside the gene matches: 7. Here the CDR3 reads CATSRERDRVDEQFF. CDR3 nucleotide sequence: TGTGCCACCAGCAGAGAGCGTGACAGGGTCGATGAGCAGTTCTTC.

This chain uses TRBV27 with TRBJ2-2; D is tentatively TRBD1 or TRBD2 (6 bases each). This CDR3 comprises 14 residues. Germline V gene lookup returns CDR1 MNHEY and CDR2 SMNVEV (reference sequence). V gave up 4 bases and J gave up 6 bases, with 12 bases separating them. CDR3 in amino acids: CASSSGGNAGELFF. The CDR3 region has the DNA TGTGCCAGCAGTTCCGGGGGCAATGCCGGGGAGCTGTTTTTT.

J is TRBJ1-4 and V is TRBV4-1; D unclear. V was pared by 3 bases and J by 8 bases, with 16 bases between. CDR1 is MGHRA, CDR2 YSYEKL, per germline. The CDR3 loop spans 15 amino acids. Here the CDR3 DNA reads TGCGCCAGCAGCCACGGTAGGAGCGTAATAGAAAAACTGTTTTTT. Its translation: CASSHGRSVIEKLFF.

This clonotype was seen a handful of times. The chain has TRBV4-3 and TRBJ1-6, with unresolved D. V was clipped by 5 bases and J by 7 bases, with 15 bases between them. The CDR3 covers 15 residues. The germline CDR1 and CDR2 sequences are LGHNA and YSLEER. The CDR3 nucleotides are TGCGCCAGCAGCTCTGGGCCTATCGGGAATTCACCCCTCCACTTT. Translated: CASSSGPIGNSPLHF.

The table lists this clonotype with a few counts. The chain combines TRBV29-1 with TRBJ2-5; either TRBD1 or TRBD2 may supply D (6 bases each). In germline, CDR1 is SQVTM, CDR2 ANQGSEA. Trimming shortened V by 7 bases and J by 3 bases, and 18 bases separated the two germline ends. CDR3 length: 14 amino acids. The CDR3 loop is CSARRDTWEETQYF. The CDR3 coding sequence is TGCAGCGCCCGGCGGGACACTTGGGAAGAGACCCAGTACTTC.

This clonotype was picked up a small number of times. V and J are TRBV7-2 and TRBJ2-3; possible D gene TRBD2, 6 bases. Trimming shortened V by 2 bases and J by 2 bases, and 11 bases separated the two germline ends. Germline assignment: CDR1 SGHTA and CDR2 FQGNSA. CDR3 size: 15 residues. Here the CDR3 reads CASSLRGGPTDTQYF. CDR3 DNA: TGTGCCAGCAGCTTAAGGGGAGGCCCCACAGATACGCAGTATTTT.

V usage is TRBV6-2 or TRBV6-3 and J usage is TRBJ2-1; maybe TRBD2 (6 bases). The CDR3 consists of 11 residues. The V gene lost 6 bases and the J gene lost 14 bases, with 14 bases spanning the gap. CDR1 MNHEY and CDR2 SVGEGT come from the germline V gene. The CDR3 spells CASSSGTSEFF. The CDR3 nucleotides read TGTGCCAGCAGCTCCGGGACTTCAGAGTTCTTC.

This clonotype has just a few counts. The chain's CDR3 is CASSLALTGHGYTF. CDR3 bases: TGTGCCAGCAGCTTAGCCCTTACAGGGCATGGCTACACCTTC. The rearrangement links TRBV7-9 to TRBJ1-2; weak D call: TRBD1 (6 bases). The CDR3 length is 14 residues. The germline gives CDR1 SEHNR, CDR2 FQNEAQ (reference sequence). Deletions cut 0 bases from V and 6 bases from J, with 11 bases between.

The rearrangement joins TRBV28 to TRBJ2-7, with 9 bases lining up with TRBD1. Germline V gene sequence: CDR1 MDHEN, CDR2 SYDVKM. CDR3 length equals 13 residues. V shed 6 bases, J shed 3 bases, and the junction held 3 bases outside the gene matches. CDR3 amino acids: CASRVTGGYEQYF. CDR3 DNA sequence: TGTGCCAGCAGAGTGACAGGGGGCTACGAGCAGTACTTC.

V and J are TRBV10-3 and TRBJ2-1; TRBD2 agrees at 10 bases. The germline V gene has CDR1 ENHRY and CDR2 SYGVKD. The CDR3 is made up of 14 amino acids. The V gene end was trimmed by 4 bases and the J gene end by 5 bases; junction bases not matched to a gene: 2. CDR3 amino acids: CAISGAGGHNEQFF. The DNA of the CDR3 is TGTGCCATCAGTGGAGCGGGGGGGCACAATGAGCAGTTCTTC.

V is TRBV11-2 and J is TRBJ1-3; no reliable D call. The V end was cut by 5 bases, the J end by 4 bases, with 9 bases between. Germline-derived CDR1 and CDR2 are SGHAT and FQNNGV. CDR3 length: 13 residues. In nucleotides, the CDR3 is TGTGCCAGCAGCCTCACGGCGGGAAACACCATATATTTT. It codes for CASSLTAGNTIYF.

The rearrangement links TRBV7-8 to TRBJ2-5; D not resolved. Per germline, CDR1 SGHVS and CDR2 FQNEAQ. V lost 4 bases and J 4 bases, leaving 13 bases between the germline ends. This CDR3 region has 14 residues. This chain's CDR3 is CASSSALGPETQYF. CDR3 bases: TGTGCCAGCAGCTCCGCACTCGGCCCAGAGACCCAGTACTTC.

This chain uses TRBV29-1 with TRBJ2-5; TRBD2 is a possible D gene (5 bases). The CDR3 covers 13 residues. Trimming cost V 4 bases and J 2 bases, with 11 bases left between them. Germline CDR1 reads SQVTM; CDR2 reads ANQGSEA. The DNA for the CDR3 is TGCAGCGTTGGGGGAAGCGGACAAGAGACCCAGTACTTC. Its protein product is CSVGGSGQETQYF. Supplemented by reference TRBV29-1 and TRBJ2-5, the full variable domain reads SAVISQKPSRDICQRGTSLTIQCQVDSQVTMMFWYRQQPGQSLTLIATANQGSEATYESGFVIDKFPISRPNLTFSTLTVSNMSPEDSSIYLCSVGGSGQETQYFGPGTRLLVL.

This clonotype was found once. The V gene is TRBV6-2 or TRBV6-3, the J gene TRBJ2-7, with TRBD1 as a possible D gene (5 bases). Germline values: CDR1 MNHEY, CDR2 SVGEGT. This CDR3 is 11 amino acids long. The V gene lost 9 bases and the J gene lost 3 bases, with 9 bases spanning the gap. In DNA, the CDR3 is TGTGCCAGGACAGCGTTCTACGAGCAGTACTTC. Amino acid sequence: CARTAFYEQYF.

V usage is TRBV5-1 and J usage is TRBJ2-7; D possibly uses TRBD1 or TRBD2 (5 bases each). The CDR3 loop spans 14 amino acids. Germline lookup yields CDR1 SGHRS and CDR2 YFSETQ. Trimming removed 4 bases from V and 6 bases from J, with 17 bases in between. DNA for the CDR3: TGCGCCAGCAGCCCCCGGACACTCGGAGGCGAGCAGTACTTC. It specifies CASSPRTLGGEQYF.

The chain is built from TRBV3-1 and TRBJ2-7; 11 positions match TRBD1. CDR3 length: 14 amino acids. CDR1 LGHDT and CDR2 YNNKEL come from the germline V gene (reference sequence). J gave up 6 bases and V 4 bases, and 5 bases lay outside the gene matches. Here the CDR3 reads CASSPDRGLVEQYF. The CDR3, as DNA: TGTGCCAGCAGCCCGGACAGGGGGCTGGTCGAGCAGTACTTC.

This clonotype was picked up a small number of times. The chain is built from TRBV28 and TRBJ2-1, with 8 bases fitting TRBD2. CDR3 length: 14 residues. The germline gives CDR1 MDHEN, CDR2 SYDVKM. After removal of 8 bases from V and 5 bases from J, the junction contained 8 bases not matched to a gene. The CDR3 region is CASVRGGGNNEQFF. The CDR3 region has the DNA TGTGCCAGCGTTCGGGGGGGGGGAAACAATGAGCAGTTCTTC.

The rearrangement uses TRBV6-6 and TRBJ1-3; D possibly corresponds to TRBD1 (6 bases). The CDR3 totals 15 residues. Germline V gives CDR1 MNHNY, CDR2 SVGAGI (reference sequence). V was cut by 8 bases and J by 0 bases, with 14 bases left in between. The CDR3 is CASGDTWYSGNTIYF. CDR3 sequence (DNA): TGTGCCAGCGGGGACACCTGGTACTCTGGAAACACCATATATTTT.

This chain links TRBV20-1 with TRBJ2-5; 12 nucleotides match TRBD1. V was clipped by 5 bases and J by 11 bases; unmatched bases: 12. The length of the CDR3 is 14 residues. Germline V gives CDR1 DFQATT, CDR2 SNEGSKA (reference sequence). DNA for the CDR3: TGCAGTGCTCTACTCCGGGACAGGGGGCGTGAGCAGTACTTC. As protein: CSALLRDRGREQYF.

This chain uses TRBV27 with TRBJ2-1; D remains unclear. The DNA end favors TRBJ2-7, so the J call may be wrong. CDR1 is MNHEY, CDR2 SMNVEV, per germline (reference sequence). This CDR3 is built from 17 residues. The CDR3: CASSLSYLAIGWNEQYF. In DNA, the CDR3 is TGTGCCAGCAGTTTATCGTACTTGGCCATAGGGTGGAATGAGCAGTACTTC.

J is TRBJ2-3 and V is TRBV6-2 or TRBV6-3; D is ambiguous. Germline assignment: CDR1 MNHEY and CDR2 SVGEGT. The CDR3 runs to 16 residues. Trimming cost V 0 bases and J 1 base, with 11 bases left between them. CDR3 sequence (DNA): TGTGCCAGCAGTTACTCAGGTCCCATTCGCACAGATACGCAGTATTTT. Its protein is CASSYSGPIRTDTQYF.

This clonotype has more than one count but fewer than ten. The chain is built from TRBV5-5 and TRBJ2-7; no firm D call. Trimming left V 4 bases short and J 6 bases short, with 11 bases between. The germline gives CDR1 SGHKS, CDR2 YYEKEE (reference sequence). This CDR3 has 12 residues. The CDR3 nucleotides read TGTGCCAGCAGCCACGTCTTGTCCGAGCAGTACTTC. Its translation: CASSHVLSEQYF. Full variable domain (rest looked up from reference TRBV5-5 and TRBJ2-7): DAGVTQSPTHLIKTRGQQVTLRCSPISGHKSVSWYQQVLGQGPQFIFQYYEKEERGRGNFPDRFSARQFPNYSSELNVNALLLGDSALYLCASSHVLSEQYFGPGTRLTVT.

Of note for this clonotype: An end of the junction differs from the germline gene, which may be a read error. This chain joins TRBV5-5 and TRBJ2-5, with 8 bases identical to TRBD2. Germline V gene sequence: CDR1 SGHKS, CDR2 YYEKEE (reference sequence). The CDR3 extends over 15 amino acids. The CDR3 coding sequence is TGTGTCAGCAGCTCCGGACTAGCTTACCAAGAGACCCAGTACTTC. Translated: CVSSSGLAYQETQYF.

J is TRBJ1-2 and V is TRBV30, with 7 bases aligning to TRBD1. Germline V CDR1 and CDR2: GTSNPN, SVGIG (reference sequence). The CDR3 covers 11 residues. The junction had 4 bases not matched to a gene; V was cut back by 6 bases and J by 6 bases. The CDR3 nucleotides read TGTGCCTGCAAAAGGGGGCATGGCTACACCTTC. Residues: CACKRGHGYTF.

This rearrangement joins TRBV20-1 to TRBJ2-3, with D possibly TRBD2 on 6 matching bases. Germline CDR1 is DFQATT and CDR2 is SNEGSKA (reference sequence). Trimming removed 2 bases at V and 6 bases at J, with 18 bases between. The CDR3 has 15 amino acids. The CDR3 spells CSARPTSAAGDTQYF. The CDR3 DNA reads as TGCAGTGCTAGACCAACTAGTGCCGCGGGGGATACGCAGTATTTT.